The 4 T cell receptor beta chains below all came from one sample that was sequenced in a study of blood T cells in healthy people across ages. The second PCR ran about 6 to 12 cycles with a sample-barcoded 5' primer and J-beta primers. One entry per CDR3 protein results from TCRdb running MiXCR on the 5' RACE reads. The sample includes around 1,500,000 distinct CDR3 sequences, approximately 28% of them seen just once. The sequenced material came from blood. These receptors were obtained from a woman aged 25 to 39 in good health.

CDR3 sequence: CASSPLDGRVHNEQFF. CDR3 DNA: TGTGCCAGCAGCCCCTTGGACGGGAGGGTGCACAATGAGCAGTTCTTC. The chain links TRBV7-2 to TRBJ2-1, with 8 bases fitting TRBD2. Trimming took 5 bases from V and 5 from J; bases not matched to a gene: 11. The CDR3 runs to 16 residues. CDR1 and CDR2 from the germline V gene are SGHTA and FQGNSA.

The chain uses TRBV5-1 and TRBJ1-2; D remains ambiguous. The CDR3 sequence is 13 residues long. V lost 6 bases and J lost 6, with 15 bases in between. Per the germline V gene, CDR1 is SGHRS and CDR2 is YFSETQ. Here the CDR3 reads CASTQTRGDGYTF. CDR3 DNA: TGCGCCAGCACCCAGACTCGTGGTGATGGCTACACCTTC.

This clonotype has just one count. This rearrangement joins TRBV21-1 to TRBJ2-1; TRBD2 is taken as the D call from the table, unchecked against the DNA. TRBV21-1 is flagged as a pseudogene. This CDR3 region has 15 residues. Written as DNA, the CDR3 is TGTGCCAGCACCACACTAGCGGGGGTCTTCAATGAGCAGTTCTTC. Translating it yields CASTTLAGVFNEQFF.

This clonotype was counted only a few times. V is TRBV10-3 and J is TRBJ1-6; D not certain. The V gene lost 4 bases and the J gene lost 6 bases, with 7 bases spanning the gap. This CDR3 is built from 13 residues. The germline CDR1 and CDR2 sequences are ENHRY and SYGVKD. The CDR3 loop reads CAISAGLNSPLHF. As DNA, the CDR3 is TGTGCCATCAGTGCGGGCCTTAATTCACCCCTCCACTTT.